This T cell receptor beta chain came from a study of T cells in Graves' hyperthyroidism and ophthalmopathy. Germline CDR1 and CDR2: MNHEY and SMNVEV (reference sequence). Between the trimmed V and J ends, which lost 2 bases and 3 bases, there was a span of 14 bases. The CDR3 has 16 residues. This clonotype was seen at least ten times. TCR beta CDR3 sequences were amplified from RNA transcripts. In the first-round RT-PCR of the TCR CDR3, the HTBI primer set was used. A single record per CDR3 protein comes from TCRdb applying MiXCR to the multiplex PCR reads. This sample yields some 420,000 distinct CDR3 sequences, of which around 13% are seen a single time; 5% to 6% belongs to the top ten.

Sequencing was carried out using blood. The sequence was obtained from a woman between 18 and 30 years old with Graves' hyperthyroidism. The chain joins TRBV27 to TRBJ2-1, with a tentative D call TRBD2 (5 bases). The CDR3 loop reads CASSLPGGSDYNEQFF. In DNA form, the CDR3 reads TGTGCCAGCAGTTTACCGGGCGGGTCTGACTACAATGAGCAGTTCTTC.